This T cell receptor (beta chain) was identified during a study of technical replicates of blood from several donors. Repertoires were generated with immunoSEQ multiplex PCR, while TCRdb's copy carries only in-frame clones and drops some. The sample holds 100,000 or so clones, roughly 96% seen once. Germline V lookup: CDR1 ENHRY, CDR2 SYGVKD. There are 14 residues in the CDR3. With V trimmed by 6 bases and J by 0 bases, 5 bases remained unmatched. The genes are TRBV10-3 and TRBJ2-7; 7 bases match TRBD1. This receptor was obtained from a human donor in good health. The sample comprised T cells isolated from PBMCs. The CDR3 reads CAIRSGQSSYEQYF. In DNA, the CDR3 is TGTGCCATCAGGTCGGGACAGAGCTCCTACGAGCAGTACTTC.